Each of the 24 T cell receptor beta chains below was sequenced from the same sample in a study of blood T cells in healthy people across ages. For the second PCR, which ran for roughly 7 to 11 cycles, a sample-barcoded 5' primer and a J-beta primer mix were used. Using its own MiXCR run on the 5' RACE reads, TCRdb lists one record per CDR3 protein. The table has roughly 680,000 distinct CDR3 sequences, about 21% seen once; the top ten hold 3% to 4.5%. The sample consisted of blood. The receptors derive from a man aged 65 to 79 in good health.

The chain carries TRBV7-2 and TRBJ2-4; 9 bases are shared with TRBD2. Per germline, CDR1 SGHTA and CDR2 FQGNSA. The length of the CDR3 is 16 residues. V lost 5 bases, J lost 15 bases, and 20 bases stayed unmatched. Here the CDR3 DNA reads TGTGCCAGCAGCGCCACCACTAGCGGGCCAAGGAGCTTGTGGTACTTC. Translating it yields CASSATTSGPRSLWYF.

Many counts were recorded for this clonotype. The J gene is TRBJ2-1, the V gene TRBV3-1; D remains unclear. Germline V CDR1 and CDR2: LGHDT, YNNKEL (reference sequence). The CDR3 covers 12 residues. V lost 6 bases, J lost 5 bases, and 8 bases lay in between. As DNA, the CDR3 is TGTGCCAGCAGAAGACAAAACAATGAGCAGTTCTTC. It yields the protein CASRRQNNEQFF.

V gene TRBV4-2 combines with J gene TRBJ2-5; D ambiguous. The CDR3 covers 13 residues. With 8 bases removed from V and 3 bases from J, the gap between germline ends came to 13 bases. The germline V gene encodes CDR1 LGHNA and CDR2 YNFKEQ. The CDR3 loop is CASGYSGEETQYF. The CDR3 DNA reads TGTGCCAGCGGATACAGTGGGGAAGAGACCCAGTACTTC.

This clonotype was seen a handful of times. This sequence joins TRBV12-3 or TRBV12-4 and TRBJ2-7; D not certain. V was shortened by 6 bases and J by 3 bases, with 21 bases between the two germline ends. The CDR3 covers 16 residues. CDR3 region: CASSPRAAPSIYEQYF. CDR3 coding DNA: TGTGCCAGCAGCCCTCGGGCCGCTCCCTCAATCTACGAGCAGTACTTC.

The gene calls are TRBV20-1 and TRBJ2-3; either TRBD1 or TRBD2 may fit D (5 bases each). V was trimmed by 5 bases and J by 5 bases, leaving 17 bases between them. The V gene's germline CDR1 is DFQATT and CDR2 SNEGSKA (reference sequence). This CDR3 region has 14 residues. CDR3 sequence reads: CSAPPHGAGDTQYF. The CDR3 bases are TGCAGTGCTCCGCCCCACGGGGCGGGAGATACGCAGTATTTT.

This clonotype was counted between two and nine times. The chain is built from TRBV2 and TRBJ2-3; 8 bases agree with TRBD2. J was trimmed by 3 bases and V by 8 bases; bases with no gene match: 13. This CDR3 has 16 amino acids. Germline loops: CDR1 SNHLY, CDR2 FYNNEI. This CDR3 reads CASHRRAERETDTQYF. CDR3 sequence (DNA): TGTGCCAGCCACAGAAGGGCAGAGCGGGAGACAGATACGCAGTATTTT.

This rearrangement joins TRBV12-3 or TRBV12-4 to TRBJ2-5; TRBD1 aligns across 8 bases. The CDR3 is 14 residues long. Trimming removed 6 bases from V and 7 bases from J; junction bases left unmatched: 10. CDR3 region: CASRETGQGVTQYF. For the CDR3, the DNA is TGTGCCAGCAGGGAAACTGGACAGGGCGTGACCCAGTACTTC.

J is TRBJ1-4 and V is TRBV6-1; D not certain. The CDR3 totals 17 residues. Trimming cost V 5 bases and J 0 bases, with 16 bases left between them. Per the germline V gene, CDR1 is MNHNS and CDR2 is SASEGT. The CDR3 spells CASSQRGTDATNEKLFF. CDR3 sequence (DNA): TGTGCCAGCAGTCAACGAGGAACCGACGCAACTAATGAAAAACTGTTTTTT.

V is TRBV12-5 and J is TRBJ2-6, with a possible D match to TRBD1 (6 bases). This CDR3 region has 15 residues. Germline-derived CDR1 and CDR2 are LGHNT and FRNRAP. Trimming pared 6 bases from V and 4 bases from J, leaving 13 bases between. The CDR3 region is CASGAGQLGANVLTF. DNA for the CDR3: TGTGCTAGTGGGGCAGGACAGCTCGGGGCCAACGTCCTGACTTTC.

This clonotype was seen only a few times. The chain joins TRBV28 to TRBJ1-5; D possibly corresponds to TRBD1 (6 bases). This CDR3 has 16 residues. Germline CDR1 is MDHEN and CDR2 is SYDVKM. Trimming took off 3 bases at V and 2 bases at J, with 14 bases between the two ends. CDR3 bases: TGTGCCAGCAGTTTTAGGGGGGGAGTGCGCAATCAGCCCCAGCATTTT. It is translated as CASSFRGGVRNQPQHF.

The rearrangement joins TRBV7-8 to TRBJ1-3, with D perhaps matching TRBD1 (6 bases). Trimming left V 0 bases short and J 3 bases short, with 15 bases between. The CDR3 covers 17 residues. CDR1 SGHVS and CDR2 FQNEAQ come from the germline V gene. In DNA, the CDR3 is TGTGCCAGCAGCTTAGCCTTGGGGGGGGCGCTTGGAAACACCATATATTTT. It translates to CASSLALGGALGNTIYF.

This clonotype occurred a few times. The V and J genes are TRBV12-3 or TRBV12-4 and TRBJ2-7, with 8 nucleotides matching TRBD2. V was clipped by 6 bases and J by 0 bases; unmatched bases: 10. CDR3 size: 16 residues. The chain's CDR3 is CASSPVGSGDSYEQYF. The CDR3 coding sequence is TGTGCCAGCAGCCCTGTGGGTAGCGGGGACTCCTACGAGCAGTACTTC.

This sequence joins TRBV6-5 and TRBJ2-5, with D possibly matching TRBD1 (6 bases). CDR1 is MNHEY and CDR2 is SVGAGI in the germline V gene. This CDR3 is 14 amino acids long. V was trimmed by 2 bases and J by 0 bases, leaving 7 bases between them. The CDR3 coding sequence is TGTGCCAGCAGTTACGGGGACAACCAAGAGACCCAGTACTTC. This translates into CASSYGDNQETQYF.

This clonotype has at least ten counts. This sequence joins TRBV18 and TRBJ2-5; 11 bases align to TRBD2. V gave up 5 bases and J gave up 4 bases; unmatched junction bases: 6. Per germline, CDR1 KGHSH and CDR2 LQKENI. This CDR3 spans 15 amino acids. The DNA of the CDR3 is TGTGCCAGCTCATCGACTAGCGGGATGGGAGAGACCCAGTACTTC. Translation gives CASSSTSGMGETQYF.

This clonotype was recorded many times. The chain carries TRBV12-3 or TRBV12-4 and TRBJ2-5, with 12 bases identical to TRBD2. Trimming cost V 5 bases and J 4 bases; bases outside gene matches: 8. The CDR3 length is 16 residues. CDR3 region: CASSRRLAGAGETQYF. The CDR3 DNA reads as TGTGCCAGCAGTCGACGACTAGCGGGAGCCGGAGAGACCCAGTACTTC.

This clonotype was seen a handful of times. The rearrangement joins TRBV25-1 to TRBJ2-1; TRBD1 or TRBD2 may be the D gene (5 bases each). Matching the DNA end better, TRBJ2-5 makes the J call doubtful. The CDR3 extends over 13 amino acids. Germline V gene data show CDR1 as MGHDK and CDR2 as SYGVNS. CDR3: CASGDDVWETQYF. CDR3 coding DNA: TGTGCCAGCGGGGACGACGTTTGGGAGACCCAGTACTTC.

This clonotype was seen a handful of times. The chain recombines TRBV12-3 or TRBV12-4 with TRBJ1-3; D is ambiguous. V was pared by 5 bases and J by 0 bases, with 11 bases between. The CDR3 is 15 amino acids. Here the CDR3 DNA reads TGTGCCAGCAGTCCGACGGGAAGCTCTGGAAACACCATATATTTT. Its translation is CASSPTGSSGNTIYF.

J is TRBJ2-1 and V is TRBV5-6, with 10 bases that match TRBD2. V gave up 4 bases and J gave up 2 bases; unmatched junction bases: 6. The germline V gene has CDR1 SGHDT and CDR2 YYEEEE. The CDR3 extends over 16 amino acids. This CDR3 reads CASSLLAGNAYNEQFF. CDR3 DNA: TGTGCCAGCAGCCTACTAGCGGGGAACGCCTACAATGAGCAGTTCTTC.

This clonotype turned up a few times. The V gene is TRBV4-3, the J gene TRBJ1-6, with TRBD1 matching 7 bases. The V gene's germline CDR1 is LGHNA and CDR2 YSLEER. V was pared by 5 bases and J by 5 bases, with 6 bases of the junction left unmatched. The CDR3 is made up of 15 amino acids. The chain's CDR3 is CASSSDRDNNSPLHF. CDR3 sequence (DNA): TGCGCCAGCAGCTCTGACAGGGATAATAATTCACCCCTCCACTTT.

The chain links TRBV5-4 to TRBJ2-1; TRBD2 matches at 12 bases. The CDR3 has 19 amino acids. The V gene end was trimmed by 4 bases and the J gene end by 5 bases; junction bases not matched to a gene: 16. The V gene's germline CDR1 is SGHNT and CDR2 YYREEE (reference sequence). The chain's CDR3 is CASSPQGLAGKPGHNEQFF. CDR3 nucleotide sequence: TGTGCCAGCAGCCCCCAAGGACTAGCGGGAAAGCCTGGCCACAATGAGCAGTTCTTC.

In its sample, this clonotype was seen many times. The chain links TRBV10-3 to TRBJ2-7; D not certain. CDR1 is ENHRY and CDR2 is SYGVKD in the germline V gene. V lost 4 bases and J lost 2, with 3 bases in between. The CDR3 has 11 residues. CDR3 nucleotides: TGTGCCATCAGTGCTGCCTACGAGCAGTACTTC. Protein product: CAISAAYEQYF.

The gene calls are TRBV14 and TRBJ2-3; D remains unclear. Trimming removed 5 bases from V and 6 bases from J, with 9 bases in between. The CDR3 contains 12 residues. Germline-derived CDR1 and CDR2 are SGHDN and FVKESK. CDR3 loop: CASSTHGDTQYF. CDR3 DNA: TGTGCCAGCAGCACACACGGGGATACGCAGTATTTT. Together with reference TRBV14 and TRBJ2-3, the CDR3 gives the full variable domain: EAGVTQFPSHSVIEKGQTVTLRCDPISGHDNLYWYRRVMGKEIKFLLHFVKESKQDESGMPNNRFLAERTGGTYSTLKVQPAELEDSGVYFCASSTHGDTQYFGPGTRLTVL.

This clonotype appeared a few times. This chain connects TRBV3-1 to TRBJ2-2; the match to TRBD2 covers 10 bases. Germline assignment: CDR1 LGHDT and CDR2 YNNKEL (reference sequence). This CDR3 has 18 residues. J was trimmed by 4 bases and V by 3 bases; bases with no gene match: 11. CDR3 in DNA: TGTGCCAGCAGCCAGTCCGGGACTAGCGCCTCGAGCACCGGGGAGCTGTTTTTT. Its protein is CASSQSGTSASSTGELFF. Supplemented by reference TRBV3-1 and TRBJ2-2, the full variable domain reads DTAVSQTPKYLVTQMGNDKSIKCEQNLGHDTMYWYKQDSKKFLKIMFSYNNKELIINETVPNRFSPKSPDKAHLNLHINSLELGDSAVYFCASSQSGTSASSTGELFFGEGSRLTVL.

This clonotype turned up a few times. This chain joins TRBV4-1 and TRBJ2-7; 7 positions match TRBD1. The V gene end was trimmed by 3 bases and the J gene end by 4 bases; junction bases not matched to a gene: 3. The V gene's germline CDR1 is MGHRA and CDR2 YSYEKL. The length of the CDR3 is 13 residues. For the CDR3, the DNA is TGCGCCAGCAGCCAGATGACAGGGTACGAGCAGTACTTC. Its translation: CASSQMTGYEQYF.